These 32 T cell receptor beta chains share one sample of origin, sequenced in a study of cytomegalovirus exposure and HLA in healthy donors (dated by TCRdb to 2015 to 2018). Library prep was done by the immunoSEQ multiplex PCR assay. Entries here come from immuneACCESS through TCRdb and include only in-frame sequences with V and J called. Some clones fail to appear in such tables; in the studies checked, an unresolved V gene covers under half of the shortfall, and the cause of the remainder is unknown. This sample comprises 78,000 or so clones, 90% to 96% of them detected only once. Roughly 1.6% of the sample is held by the ten biggest clonotypes. Sequenced sample: PBMCs. These receptors all stem from a man between 18 and 35 years old in good health and CMV-seropositive.

The chain combines TRBV5-1 with TRBJ2-7; D perhaps matches TRBD1 (6 bases). CDR3 size: 14 residues. Trimming took off 2 bases at V and 3 bases at J, with 12 bases between the two ends. CDR1 and CDR2 from the germline V gene are SGHRS and YFSETQ. Here the CDR3 reads CASSLQGAHYEQYF. CDR3 nucleotide sequence: TGCGCCAGCAGCTTACAGGGAGCCCACTACGAGCAGTACTTC.

The rearrangement joins TRBV19 to TRBJ2-1; D is possibly TRBD1 (5 bases). Germline V gives CDR1 LNHDA, CDR2 SQIVND (reference sequence). The CDR3 has 13 residues. V lost 5 bases and J lost 9, with 14 bases in between. The CDR3 DNA sequence: TGTGCCAGTAGTCCTTATGGACATCCTGAGCAGTTCTTC. Translating it yields CASSPYGHPEQFF.

This clone was detected once. The CDR3 spells CASAKAGFTGANVLTF. The CDR3 nucleotides read TGTGCCAGCGCAAAAGCGGGTTTCACCGGGGCCAACGTCCTGACTTTC. The chain recombines TRBV2 with TRBJ2-6, with TRBD2 as a possible D gene (6 bases). The CDR3 extends over 16 amino acids. Germline values: CDR1 SNHLY, CDR2 FYNNEI. Trimming pared 8 bases from V and 4 bases from J, leaving 18 bases between.

The chain recombines TRBV15 with TRBJ1-5; 12 bases align to TRBD1. The CDR3 spans 15 residues. CDR1 LNHNV and CDR2 YYDKDF come from the germline V gene (reference sequence). The ends lost 3 bases at V and 7 bases at J; junction bases unmatched: 4. CDR3 residues: CATSSGTGGGQPQHF. CDR3 DNA sequence: TGTGCCACCAGCAGTGGGACAGGGGGCGGCCAGCCCCAGCATTTT. Based on the CDR3 plus reference TRBV15 and TRBJ1-5, the full variable domain is DAMVIQNPRYQVTQFGKPVTLSCSQTLNHNVMYWYQQKSSQAPKLLFHYYDKDFNNEADTPDNFQSRRPNTSFCFLDIRSPGLGDTAMYLCATSSGTGGGQPQHFGDGTRLSIL.

The rearrangement joins TRBV4-1 to TRBJ2-7, with a weak D call TRBD1 (6 bases). V was trimmed by 5 bases and J by 0 bases, leaving 20 bases between them. This CDR3 has 17 amino acids. CDR1 is MGHRA, CDR2 YSYEKL, per germline. Written as DNA, the CDR3 is TGCGCCAGCAGCATACGAGACGGGGACACCGACTCCTACGAGCAGTACTTC. It codes for CASSIRDGDTDSYEQYF.

V gene TRBV5-6 combines with J gene TRBJ2-5; 9 nucleotides line up with TRBD1. The CDR3 contains 13 residues. V shed 3 bases and J 4 bases; nucleotides not matched to a gene: 1. The germline gives CDR1 SGHDT, CDR2 YYEEEE. The CDR3 region has the DNA TGTGCCAGCAGCTGGGGACAGGGAGAGACCCAGTACTTC. Amino acid sequence: CASSWGQGETQYF.

J is TRBJ1-1 and V is TRBV5-1; TRBD1 matches 7 bases. V dropped 3 bases and J dropped 9; count of bases not matched to a gene: 8. Germline CDR1 is SGHRS and CDR2 is YFSETQ. CDR3 length: 13 residues. The CDR3 region is CASSSETGSKAFF. The CDR3 DNA reads TGCGCCAGCAGCTCAGAGACAGGGTCGAAAGCTTTCTTT.

The chain couples TRBV29-1 to TRBJ1-2, with D maybe TRBD1 (5 bases). The CDR3 totals 13 residues. With 2 bases removed from V and 6 bases from J, the gap between germline ends came to 13 bases. From germline, CDR1 is SQVTM and CDR2 ANQGSEA. CDR3: CSVESGGIDGYTF. The CDR3 DNA is TGCAGCGTTGAATCGGGGGGAATTGATGGCTACACCTTC.

This sequence joins TRBV9 and TRBJ2-7; a weak D match, TRBD2 (7 bases). Between the trimmed V and J ends, which lost 0 bases and 6 bases, there was a span of 19 bases. Germline loops: CDR1 SGDLS, CDR2 YYNGEE. The CDR3 sequence is 16 residues long. The CDR3 DNA reads as TGTGCCAGCAGCGTAGGGAGGGGGGGGAGGGATGGCGAGCAGTACTTC. Its translation is CASSVGRGGRDGEQYF.

This sequence joins TRBV7-2 and TRBJ2-2, with D uncertain. The V and J ends lost 1 base and 5 bases respectively, with 5 bases between them. There are 13 residues in the CDR3. Germline V gives CDR1 SGHTA, CDR2 FQGNSA. The CDR3 sequence is CASSLGGTGELFF. The DNA of the CDR3 is TGTGCCAGCAGCTTAGGAGGTACCGGGGAGCTGTTTTTT. Full variable domain (outside the CDR3, taken from reference TRBV7-2 and TRBJ2-2): GAGVSQSPSNKVTEKGKDVELRCDPISGHTALYWYRQSLGQGLEFLIYFQGNSAPDKSGLPSDRFSAERTGGSVSTLTIQRTQQEDSAVYLCASSLGGTGELFFGEGSRLTVL.

V is TRBV6-5 and J is TRBJ2-5; TRBD1 matches 8 bases. There are 13 residues in the CDR3. V was clipped by 6 bases and J by 7 bases; unmatched bases: 7. From germline, CDR1 is MNHEY and CDR2 SVGAGI. The DNA for the CDR3 is TGTGCCAGCAGAGGACAGGGCTTAGTGACCCAGTACTTC. This translates into CASRGQGLVTQYF.

This clone was seen a handful of times. J is TRBJ1-1 and V is TRBV6-5, with D unresolved. The CDR3 totals 13 residues. V lost 7 bases, J lost 0 bases, and 9 bases lay in between. The germline gives CDR1 MNHEY, CDR2 SVGAGI. The CDR3 DNA follows: TGTGCCAGCAAGTGGAGCCTGAACACTGAAGCTTTCTTT. It is translated as CASKWSLNTEAFF.

V gene TRBV4-1 combines with J gene TRBJ2-3; D remains unclear. V lost 0 bases to trimming and J lost 4 bases, with 8 bases between them. This CDR3 is 14 amino acids long. Per germline, CDR1 MGHRA and CDR2 YSYEKL. CDR3 sequence (DNA): TGCGCCAGCAGCCAAGAATTTCTTGCAGATACGCAGTATTTT. It yields the protein CASSQEFLADTQYF.

The rearrangement uses TRBV12-5 and TRBJ2-7; TRBD2 aligns across 7 bases. V shed 6 bases and J 2 bases; nucleotides not matched to a gene: 10. The CDR3 contains 15 residues. Looked up from germline, CDR1 is LGHNT and CDR2 is FRNRAP. DNA of the CDR3: TGTGCTAGTGGCCAGCCGGGGGAGGGCCCCTACGAGCAGTACTTC. Amino acid sequence: CASGQPGEGPYEQYF.

CDR3 bases: TGTGCCAGCAGCTTAGTGATGGACTCGGTGAACACTGAAGCTTTCTTT. This encodes CASSLVMDSVNTEAFF. The genes are TRBV7-2 and TRBJ1-1; no definite D call. V gave up 1 base and J gave up 0 bases, with 12 bases separating them. Germline CDR1 and CDR2: SGHTA and FQGNSA. There are 16 residues in the CDR3.

The CDR3 DNA sequence: TGTGCCATCAGTGACCGTGTATTACTAGCGGCATCCTACGAGCAGTACTTC. Residues: CAISDRVLLAASYEQYF. This chain links TRBV10-3 with TRBJ2-7, with TRBD2 identical over 8 bases. Germline assignment: CDR1 ENHRY and CDR2 SYGVKD. The CDR3 is 17 amino acids. With 3 bases clipped from V and 1 base from J, the junction kept 11 bases outside the gene matches.

J is TRBJ2-7 and V is TRBV7-9; 7 nucleotides align to TRBD2. The V gene's germline CDR1 is SEHNR and CDR2 FQNEAQ (reference sequence). V lost 4 bases, J lost 7 bases, and 7 bases stayed unmatched. This CDR3 region has 13 residues. CDR3 sequence: CASSSGTIQEQYF. DNA of the CDR3: TGTGCCAGCAGCTCCGGGACTATCCAAGAGCAGTACTTC.

The V gene is TRBV6-5, the J gene TRBJ1-5; D is undetermined. The CDR3 extends over 14 amino acids. CDR1 MNHEY and CDR2 SVGAGI come from the germline V gene. Trimming shortened V by 6 bases and J by 0 bases, and 9 bases separated the two germline ends. CDR3 in DNA: TGTGCCAGCAGCCGACTGGATAGCAATCAGCCCCAGCATTTT. It translates to CASSRLDSNQPQHF.

The chain is built from TRBV2 and TRBJ1-1; 8 bases fit TRBD1. The CDR3 extends over 15 amino acids. The germline V gene has CDR1 SNHLY and CDR2 FYNNEI. Trimming removed 6 bases from V and 3 bases from J; junction bases left unmatched: 9. In DNA form, the CDR3 reads TGTGCCAGCAGCTCCGGGACAGGCTATTACACTGAAGCTTTCTTT. Translating it yields CASSSGTGYYTEAFF.

The chain recombines TRBV11-2 with TRBJ1-1; D remains unclear. The CDR3 spans 14 residues. CDR1 and CDR2 from the germline V gene are SGHAT and FQNNGV. V dropped 1 base and J dropped 0 bases, with 6 bases sitting between them. CDR3 region: CASSLVPVNTEAFF. In DNA form, the CDR3 reads TGTGCCAGCAGCTTAGTTCCTGTGAACACTGAAGCTTTCTTT.

The rearrangement joins TRBV5-8 to TRBJ1-4; D might be TRBD1 (6 bases). Trimming stripped 2 bases from V and 5 bases from J, with 13 bases between. The CDR3 extends over 15 amino acids. Germline V gives CDR1 SGHTS, CDR2 YDEGEE. The CDR3 spells CASSFAGQLNEKLFF. CDR3 DNA sequence: TGTGCCAGCAGCTTTGCAGGACAGCTCAATGAAAAACTGTTTTTT.

The V call is TRBV13, the J call TRBJ2-7, with 12 nucleotides matching TRBD1. The CDR3 runs to 15 residues. Germline V gene data show CDR1 as PRHDT and CDR2 as FYEKMQ (reference sequence). Trimming at V came to 5 bases and at J to 5 bases, leaving 7 bases not matched to a gene. CDR3 in amino acids: CASSPSGQGAHEQYF. The CDR3 nucleotides are TGTGCCAGCAGCCCTTCGGGACAGGGGGCTCACGAGCAGTACTTC.

This chain connects TRBV7-9 to TRBJ1-4; D may be TRBD1 (5 bases). Germline CDR1 SEHNR, CDR2 FQNEAQ (reference sequence). This CDR3 is 13 amino acids long. V lost 8 bases to trimming and J lost 8 bases, with 15 bases between them. The CDR3: CASQFGGDEKLFF. The CDR3, as DNA: TGTGCCAGCCAATTCGGGGGAGACGAAAAACTGTTTTTT.

J is TRBJ1-2 and V is TRBV6-6; D might be TRBD1 (5 bases). V lost 0 bases, J lost 7 bases, and 12 bases lay in between. The CDR3 has 14 residues. Germline V gene lookup returns CDR1 MNHNY and CDR2 SVGAGI (reference sequence). The CDR3 DNA sequence: TGTGCCAGCAGTTACTCAGGGGCACTGACTGGCTACACCTTC. Encoded protein: CASSYSGALTGYTF.

V gene TRBV28 combines with J gene TRBJ2-7; tentatively, D is TRBD2 (7 bases). This CDR3 has 13 residues. Germline V gene data show CDR1 as MDHEN and CDR2 as SYDVKM. The V end was cut by 6 bases, the J end by 4 bases, with 13 bases between. DNA for the CDR3: TGTGCCAGCAGGGTTAGGGGGGGGTACGAGCAGTACTTC. This translates into CASRVRGGYEQYF.

The chain uses TRBV18 and TRBJ2-1, with D perhaps TRBD2 (6 bases). Deletions cut 3 bases from V and 7 bases from J, with 13 bases between. The CDR3 sequence is 14 residues long. The germline CDR1 and CDR2 sequences are KGHSH and LQKENI. The CDR3 reads CASSPGIAENEQFF. CDR3 nucleotides: TGTGCCAGCTCACCGGGTATAGCGGAAAATGAGCAGTTCTTC. Supplemented by reference TRBV18 and TRBJ2-1, the full variable domain reads NAGVMQNPRHLVRRRGQEARLRCSPMKGHSHVYWYRQLPEEGLKFMVYLQKENIIDESGMPKERFSAEFPKEGPSILRIQQVVRGDSAAYFCASSPGIAENEQFFGPGTRLTVL.

The V gene is TRBV9, the J gene TRBJ1-2; D might be TRBD1 (6 bases). The V and J ends lost 5 bases and 8 bases respectively, with 19 bases between them. The CDR3 contains 14 residues. The germline CDR1 and CDR2 sequences are SGDLS and YYNGEE. DNA of the CDR3: TGTGCCAGCAGGGCCCCGGGGGGGGCGGGAGGCTACACCTTC. It specifies CASRAPGGAGGYTF.

The chain employs TRBV18 and TRBJ2-1, with 8 bases aligning to TRBD2. CDR1 and CDR2 from the germline V gene are KGHSH and LQKENI. Trimming at V came to 3 bases and at J to 4 bases, leaving 11 bases not matched to a gene. The CDR3 has 17 residues. CDR3 nucleotide sequence: TGTGCCAGCTCACCCGATGGTTGGAGCGGGAGATACAATGAGCAGTTCTTC. Translation gives CASSPDGWSGRYNEQFF.

V and J are TRBV30 and TRBJ1-1; possible D gene TRBD1, 5 bases. V was trimmed by 3 bases and J by 5 bases, leaving 13 bases between them. CDR3 length equals 13 residues. Per germline, CDR1 GTSNPN and CDR2 SVGIG (reference sequence). CDR3 nucleotides: TGTGCCTGGAGCCCAGGGTTCGGGACTGAAGCTTTCTTT. As protein: CAWSPGFGTEAFF.

The chain's CDR3 is CASRPREHSYEQYF. CDR3 nucleotide sequence: TGTGCCAGCAGGCCCCGGGAGCACTCCTACGAGCAGTACTTC. This chain joins TRBV2 and TRBJ2-7; tentative D call: TRBD2 (6 bases). The germline V gene has CDR1 SNHLY and CDR2 FYNNEI. Trimming removed 6 bases from V and 0 bases from J, with 12 bases in between. The CDR3 has 14 residues.

The genes are TRBV30 and TRBJ1-1, with 7 bases matching TRBD1. The V and J ends lost 4 bases and 1 base, in that order; junction bases with no gene match: 6. The CDR3 length is 14 residues. The germline V gene encodes CDR1 GTSNPN and CDR2 SVGIG (reference sequence). CDR3 nucleotides: TGTGCCTGGAACACCGGGACAGAGAACACTGAAGCTTTCTTT. It encodes CAWNTGTENTEAFF.

The chain is built from TRBV7-8 and TRBJ2-3; 8 positions agree with TRBD2. V was pared by 5 bases and J by 2 bases, with 15 bases of the junction left unmatched. The CDR3 contains 18 residues. Germline assignment: CDR1 SGHVS and CDR2 FQNEAQ. The CDR3 sequence is CASSIPISGSEFTDTQYF. CDR3 in DNA: TGTGCCAGCAGCATCCCCATCAGCGGGAGTGAATTCACAGATACGCAGTATTTT.